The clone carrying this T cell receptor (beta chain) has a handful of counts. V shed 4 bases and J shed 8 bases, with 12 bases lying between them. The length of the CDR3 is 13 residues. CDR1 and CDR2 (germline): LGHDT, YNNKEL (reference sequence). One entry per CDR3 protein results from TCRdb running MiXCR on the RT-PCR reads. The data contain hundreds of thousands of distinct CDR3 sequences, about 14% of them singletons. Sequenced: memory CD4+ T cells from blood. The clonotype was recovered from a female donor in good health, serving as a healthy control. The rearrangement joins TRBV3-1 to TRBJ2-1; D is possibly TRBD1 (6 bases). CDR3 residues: CASSLRYRDEQFF. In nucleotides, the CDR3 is TGTGCCAGCAGCCTAAGATACAGGGATGAGCAGTTCTTC.